A single sample is the source of the 17 T cell receptor beta chains below, sequenced in a study of shared clonotypes between healthy human individuals. Assay: immunoSEQ multiplex PCR; the TCRdb copy retains only in-frame clones and omits some. The table records fewer than 550,000 clones, over 75% of them present only once. Sequences were obtained from PBMCs. The receptors originated from a woman aged 40-49 years in good health. Some clones in this sample may be carry-over from other donors' samples.

This clone was detected only a few times. Other DNA sequences from this sample encode an identical CDR3 as well. The rearrangement joins TRBV28 to TRBJ1-5; D uncertain. V was pared by 5 bases and J by 4 bases, with 6 bases between. From germline, CDR1 is MDHEN and CDR2 SYDVKM. The CDR3 is 12 amino acids. The chain's CDR3 is CASSAGNQPQHF. CDR3 coding DNA: TGTGCCAGCAGTGCGGGGAATCAGCCCCAGCATTTT.

About this clone itself: Other nucleotide sequences from this sample produce the same CDR3. The chain couples TRBV18 to TRBJ2-3; D call uncertain. CDR1 and CDR2 from the germline V gene are KGHSH and LQKENI. This CDR3 comprises 12 residues. The V end lost 0 bases, the J end lost 4 bases, and 2 bases lay between the germline ends. In DNA form, the CDR3 reads TGTGCCAGCTCACCACCCTCAGATACGCAGTATTTT. Its protein is CASSPPSDTQYF.

The rearrangement links TRBV6-6 to TRBJ2-1; D possibly corresponds to TRBD2 (6 bases). Germline CDR1 is MNHNY and CDR2 is SVGAGI (reference sequence). Trimming stripped 8 bases from V and 8 bases from J, with 16 bases between. This CDR3 spans 13 amino acids. The CDR3 DNA reads as TGTGCCAGCTGGCGTGGGAGGATCGATGAGCAGTTCTTC. This translates into CASWRGRIDEQFF.

The chain carries TRBV9 and TRBJ1-4; unclear D gene. Trimming removed 4 bases at V and 1 base at J, with 5 bases between. This CDR3 has 13 amino acids. Germline CDR1 and CDR2: SGDLS and YYNGEE. Here the CDR3 reads CASSPRTNEKLFF. CDR3 DNA: TGTGCCAGCAGCCCCCGAACTAATGAAAAACTGTTTTTT. The entire variable domain, with the rest obtained from reference TRBV9 and TRBJ1-4, is as follows: DSGVTQTPKHLITATGQRVTLRCSPRSGDLSVYWYQQSLDQGLQFLIQYYNGEERAKGNILERFSAQQFPDLHSELNLSSLELGDSALYFCASSPRTNEKLFFGSGTQLSVL.

In regard to this clone: The sample carries other DNA sequences with the same CDR3. J is TRBJ2-1 and V is TRBV5-4; TRBD2 matches at 15 bases. CDR1 and CDR2 (germline): SGHNT, YYREEE (reference sequence). This CDR3 has 17 amino acids. V dropped 4 bases and J dropped 1; count of bases not matched to a gene: 3. The CDR3 DNA follows: TGTGCCAGCAGCCCCGGACTAGCGGGAGGGTCCTACAATGAGCAGTTCTTC. Its translation: CASSPGLAGGSYNEQFF.

On this clone: A single base is all that separates this from a far larger clone, so a read error is likely. Within the sample, other DNA sequences also encode this same CDR3. This rearrangement joins TRBV28 to TRBJ2-5; 7 bases line up with TRBD2. V lost 2 bases, J lost 5 bases, and 5 bases stayed unmatched. This CDR3 has 14 amino acids. Germline V gives CDR1 MDHEN, CDR2 SYDVKM. Here the CDR3 reads CASSLAGDVETQYF. The CDR3 bases are TGTGCCAGCAGTTTAGCGGGAGATGTGGAGACCCAGTACTTC.

This chain links TRBV28 with TRBJ2-7; 9 bases line up with TRBD1. CDR1 is MDHEN and CDR2 is SYDVKM in the germline V gene. CDR3 size: 15 residues. Trimming took 6 bases from V and 4 from J; bases not matched to a gene: 10. Here the CDR3 reads CASRAETGGFYEQYF. DNA of the CDR3: TGTGCCAGCAGGGCCGAGACAGGGGGATTTTACGAGCAGTACTTC.

The chain recombines TRBV5-4 with TRBJ2-1; possible D gene TRBD2, 6 bases. The V and J ends lost 3 bases and 1 base respectively, with 17 bases between them. The CDR3 consists of 17 residues. From germline, CDR1 is SGHNT and CDR2 YYREEE (reference sequence). CDR3 amino acids: CASSSALGGYSYNEQFF. CDR3 nucleotide sequence: TGTGCCAGCAGCTCCGCACTAGGAGGGTATTCCTACAATGAGCAGTTCTTC.

This chain joins TRBV7-3 and TRBJ2-1; D is uncertain. The CDR3 consists of 13 residues. V lost 4 bases to trimming and J lost 6 bases, with 10 bases between them. From germline, CDR1 is SGHTA and CDR2 FQGTGA. CDR3 region: CASSSQVGNEQFF. The CDR3 DNA follows: TGTGCCAGCAGCTCCCAGGTGGGCAATGAGCAGTTCTTC.

V gene TRBV27 combines with J gene TRBJ1-1; 10 bases map to TRBD1. J was trimmed by 1 base and V by 4 bases; bases with no gene match: 6. The CDR3 runs to 16 residues. The germline gives CDR1 MNHEY, CDR2 SMNVEV (reference sequence). The CDR3 coding sequence is TGTGCCAGCAGTTCCCGGGACAGGGGCCCGAACACTGAAGCTTTCTTT. Protein: CASSSRDRGPNTEAFF.

This chain links TRBV5-1 with TRBJ2-5, with TRBD1 matching over 9 bases. The CDR3 is 13 amino acids. V gave up 4 bases and J gave up 11 bases; unmatched junction bases: 9. The germline gives CDR1 SGHRS, CDR2 YFSETQ. The CDR3 is CASSPQGAGEQYF. Here the CDR3 DNA reads TGCGCCAGCAGCCCACAGGGGGCGGGTGAGCAGTACTTC.

This clone has a handful of counts. The rearrangement joins TRBV5-1 to TRBJ1-5; 10 positions match TRBD1. CDR3 length equals 15 residues. Germline values: CDR1 SGHRS, CDR2 YFSETQ. The V and J ends lost 0 bases and 7 bases, in that order; junction bases with no gene match: 4. Written as DNA, the CDR3 is TGCGCCAGCAGCTTGGGGACAGGGGGTTGGCAGCCCCAGCATTTT. This codes for CASSLGTGGWQPQHF.

Concerning this clone: Additional DNA sequences in this sample encode the identical CDR3. The chain couples TRBV30 to TRBJ2-1; D gene unclear. This CDR3 contains 12 residues. Trimming pared 1 base from V and 0 bases from J, leaving 1 base between. From germline, CDR1 is GTSNPN and CDR2 SVGIG (reference sequence). The CDR3 region has the DNA TGTGCCTGGAGTGGCTCCTACAATGAGCAGTTCTTC. Amino acids: CAWSGSYNEQFF.

The chain uses TRBV18 and TRBJ1-1; a weak D match, TRBD1 (5 bases). The CDR3 spans 13 residues. CDR1 and CDR2 (germline): KGHSH, LQKENI. V shed 6 bases and J shed 4 bases, with 12 bases lying between them. The DNA for the CDR3 is TGTGCCAGCTCGCTTCAGGGTGGCACTGAAGCTTTCTTT. It yields the protein CASSLQGGTEAFF.

The chain couples TRBV7-3 to TRBJ2-6; D remains ambiguous. This CDR3 comprises 18 residues. V was cut by 5 bases and J by 15 bases, with 32 bases left in between. Germline CDR1 is SGHTA and CDR2 is FQGTGA. CDR3 sequence: CASSDFRALTKSGQRLTF. The CDR3 DNA reads as TGTGCCAGCAGCGATTTCCGAGCGCTTACAAAGTCGGGCCAACGCCTGACTTTC.

The V gene is TRBV2, the J gene TRBJ1-4; 12 nucleotides match TRBD1. CDR1 and CDR2 (germline): SNHLY, FYNNEI. V dropped 8 bases and J dropped 7; count of bases not matched to a gene: 23. This CDR3 spans 20 amino acids. CDR3: CASEDSGTGGEWWLGEKLFF. CDR3 in DNA: TGTGCCAGCGAGGATTCCGGGACAGGGGGCGAATGGTGGCTCGGTGAAAAACTGTTTTTT. Combining the CDR3 with reference TRBV2 and TRBJ1-4 gives the whole variable domain EPEVTQTPSHQVTQMGQEVILRCVPISNHLYFYWYRQILGQKVEFLVSFYNNEISEKSEIFDDQFSVERPDGSNFTLKIRSTKLEDSAMYFCASEDSGTGGEWWLGEKLFFGSGTQLSVL.

The chain employs TRBV9 and TRBJ1-4, with 12 bases identical to TRBD1. V lost 2 bases, J lost 7 bases, and 3 bases stayed unmatched. In germline, CDR1 is SGDLS, CDR2 YYNGEE. This CDR3 has 15 residues. In DNA form, the CDR3 reads TGTGCCAGCAGCGTGGGGACAGGGGGCAGTGAAAAACTGTTTTTT. Its protein product is CASSVGTGGSEKLFF.